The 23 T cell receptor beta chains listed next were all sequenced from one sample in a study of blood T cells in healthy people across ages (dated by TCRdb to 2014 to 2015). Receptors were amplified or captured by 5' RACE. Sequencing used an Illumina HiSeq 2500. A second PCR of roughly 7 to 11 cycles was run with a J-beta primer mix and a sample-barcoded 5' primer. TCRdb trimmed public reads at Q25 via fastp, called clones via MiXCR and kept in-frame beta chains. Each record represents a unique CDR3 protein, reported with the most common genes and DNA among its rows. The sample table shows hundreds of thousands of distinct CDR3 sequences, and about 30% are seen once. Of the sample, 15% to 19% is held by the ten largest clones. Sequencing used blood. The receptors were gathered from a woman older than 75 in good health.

The CDR3 reads CATSDYSNTGELFF. The CDR3 DNA sequence: TGTGCCACCAGTGATTATAGCAACACCGGGGAGCTGTTTTTT. The chain combines TRBV24-1 with TRBJ2-2; D call uncertain. V dropped 2 bases and J dropped 2 bases, with 5 bases sitting between them. The CDR3 runs to 14 residues. Germline assignment: CDR1 KGHDR and CDR2 SFDVKD.

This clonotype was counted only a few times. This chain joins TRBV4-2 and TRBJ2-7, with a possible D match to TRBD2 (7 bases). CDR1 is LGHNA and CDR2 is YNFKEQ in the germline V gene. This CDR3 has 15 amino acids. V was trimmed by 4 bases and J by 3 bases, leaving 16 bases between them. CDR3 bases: TGTGCCAGCAGCCTTAGGTGGGGGGGGCTCTACGAGCAGTACTTC. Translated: CASSLRWGGLYEQYF.

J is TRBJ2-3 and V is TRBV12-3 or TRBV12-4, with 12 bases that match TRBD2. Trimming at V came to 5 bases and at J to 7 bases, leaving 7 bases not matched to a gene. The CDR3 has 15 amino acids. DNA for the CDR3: TGTGCCAGCAGTCCAGGACTAGCGGGGATGAATACGCAGTATTTT. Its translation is CASSPGLAGMNTQYF.

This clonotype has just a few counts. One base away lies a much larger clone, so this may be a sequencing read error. The CDR3 here is CASSPLAGGIYNEQYF. CDR3 nucleotides: TGTGCCAGCAGCCCATTAGCGGGGGGCATATACAATGAGCAGTACTTC. V and J are TRBV3-1 and TRBJ2-7; TRBD2 matches 10 bases. The CDR3 covers 16 residues. Germline CDR1 is LGHDT and CDR2 is YNNKEL (reference sequence). Trimming took 4 bases from V and 7 from J; bases not matched to a gene: 13.

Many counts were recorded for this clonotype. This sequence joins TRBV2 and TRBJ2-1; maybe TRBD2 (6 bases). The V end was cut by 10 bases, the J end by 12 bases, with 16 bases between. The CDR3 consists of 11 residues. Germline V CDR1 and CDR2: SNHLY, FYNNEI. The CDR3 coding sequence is TGTGCCACCGGGATGGGGGGACGGCAGTTCTTC. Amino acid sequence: CATGMGGRQFF.

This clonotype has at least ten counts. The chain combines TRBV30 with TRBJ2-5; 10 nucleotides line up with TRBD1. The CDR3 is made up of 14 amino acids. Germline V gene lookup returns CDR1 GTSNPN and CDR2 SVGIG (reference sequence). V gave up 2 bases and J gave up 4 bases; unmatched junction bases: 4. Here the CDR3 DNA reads TGTGCCTGGAGTCCAGGACAGGGGGGAGAGACCCAGTACTTC. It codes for CAWSPGQGGETQYF.

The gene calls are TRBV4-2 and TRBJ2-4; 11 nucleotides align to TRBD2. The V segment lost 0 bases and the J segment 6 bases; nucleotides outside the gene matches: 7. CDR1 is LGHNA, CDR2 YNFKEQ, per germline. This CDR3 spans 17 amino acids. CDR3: CASSQEPSGGPGNIQYF. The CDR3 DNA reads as TGTGCCAGCAGCCAAGAACCTAGCGGGGGGCCCGGAAACATTCAGTACTTC.

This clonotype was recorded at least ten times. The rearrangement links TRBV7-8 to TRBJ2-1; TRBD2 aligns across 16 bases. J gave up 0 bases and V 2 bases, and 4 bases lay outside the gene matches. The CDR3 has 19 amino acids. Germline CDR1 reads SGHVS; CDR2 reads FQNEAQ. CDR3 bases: TGTGCCAGCAGCTTACAGGGGACTAGCGGGGGGGCCTCCTACAATGAGCAGTTCTTC. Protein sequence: CASSLQGTSGGASYNEQFF.

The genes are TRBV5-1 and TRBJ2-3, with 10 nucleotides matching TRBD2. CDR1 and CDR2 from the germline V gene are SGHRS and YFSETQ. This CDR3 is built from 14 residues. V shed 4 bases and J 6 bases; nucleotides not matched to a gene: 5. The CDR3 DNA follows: TGCGCCAGCAGCCCCGGGACTAGCGTGGATACGCAGTATTTT. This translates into CASSPGTSVDTQYF.

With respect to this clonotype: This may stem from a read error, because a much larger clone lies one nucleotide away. CDR3 sequence reads: CASNLDRATDTQYF. CDR3 in DNA: TGTGCCAGCAACCTCGACAGGGCAACAGATACGCAGTATTTT. V and J are TRBV12-3 or TRBV12-4 and TRBJ2-3, with 7 bases matching TRBD1. The CDR3 totals 14 residues. J was trimmed by 3 bases and V by 7 bases; bases with no gene match: 7.

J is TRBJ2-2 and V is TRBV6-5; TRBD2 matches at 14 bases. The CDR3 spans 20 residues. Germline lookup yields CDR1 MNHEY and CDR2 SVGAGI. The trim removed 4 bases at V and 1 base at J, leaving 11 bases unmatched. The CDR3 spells CASSSQQGLAGAMNTGELFF. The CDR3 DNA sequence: TGTGCCAGCAGTTCTCAACAGGGACTAGCGGGGGCCATGAACACCGGGGAGCTGTTTTTT.

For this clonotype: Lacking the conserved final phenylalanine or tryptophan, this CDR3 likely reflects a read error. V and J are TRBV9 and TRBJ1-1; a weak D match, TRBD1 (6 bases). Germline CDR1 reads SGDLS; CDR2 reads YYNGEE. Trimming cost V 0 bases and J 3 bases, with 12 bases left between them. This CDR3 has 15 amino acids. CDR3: CASSVVQGGDTEAFC. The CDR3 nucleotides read TGTGCCAGCAGCGTAGTACAGGGTGGGGACACTGAAGCTTTCTGT.

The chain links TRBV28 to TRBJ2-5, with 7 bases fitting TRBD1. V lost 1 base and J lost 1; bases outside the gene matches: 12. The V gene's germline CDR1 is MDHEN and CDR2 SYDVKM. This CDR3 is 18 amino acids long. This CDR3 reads CASSLSGGLGISQETQYF. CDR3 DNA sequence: TGTGCCAGCAGTTTATCAGGGGGATTGGGAATATCCCAAGAGACCCAGTACTTC. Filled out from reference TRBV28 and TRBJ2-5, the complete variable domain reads DVKVTQSSRYLVKRTGEKVFLECVQDMDHENMFWYRQDPGLGLRLIYFSYDVKMKEKGDIPEGYSVSREKKERFSLILESASTNQTSMYLCASSLSGGLGISQETQYFGPGTRLLVL.

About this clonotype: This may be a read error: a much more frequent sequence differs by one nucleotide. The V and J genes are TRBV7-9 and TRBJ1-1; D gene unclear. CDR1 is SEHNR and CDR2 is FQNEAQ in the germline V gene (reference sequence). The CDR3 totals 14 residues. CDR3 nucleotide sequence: TGTACCAGCAGCTTATCGGTGCAGAACACTGAAGCTTTCTTT. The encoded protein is CTSSLSVQNTEAFF.

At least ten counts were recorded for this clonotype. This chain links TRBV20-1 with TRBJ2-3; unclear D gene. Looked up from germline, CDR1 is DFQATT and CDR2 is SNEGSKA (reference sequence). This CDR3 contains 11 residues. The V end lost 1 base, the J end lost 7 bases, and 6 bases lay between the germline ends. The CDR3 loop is CSARGSNTQYF. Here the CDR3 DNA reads TGCAGTGCTAGAGGATCAAATACGCAGTATTTT.

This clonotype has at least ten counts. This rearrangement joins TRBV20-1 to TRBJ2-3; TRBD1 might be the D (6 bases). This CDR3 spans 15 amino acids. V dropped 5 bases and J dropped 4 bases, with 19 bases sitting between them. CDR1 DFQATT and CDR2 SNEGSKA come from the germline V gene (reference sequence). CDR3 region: CSAYPPGPGADTQYF. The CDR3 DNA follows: TGCAGTGCTTACCCACCAGGGCCAGGGGCAGATACGCAGTATTTT.

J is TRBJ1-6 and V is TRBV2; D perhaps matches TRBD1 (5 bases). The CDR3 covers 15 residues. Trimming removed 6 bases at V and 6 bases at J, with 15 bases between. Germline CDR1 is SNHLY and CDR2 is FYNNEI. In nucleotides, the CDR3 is TGTGCCAGCAGGCCCCCCGTGGGGGGTAATTCACCCCTCCACTTT. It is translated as CASRPPVGGNSPLHF.

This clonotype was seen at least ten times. CDR3 protein: CASSLSGTKDNEQFF. In DNA, the CDR3 is TGTGCCAGCAGCCTATCCGGGACTAAGGACAATGAGCAGTTCTTC. V usage is TRBV3-1 and J usage is TRBJ2-1, with 7 positions matching TRBD2. V trimming: 4 bases; J trimming: 5 bases; junction bases outside the gene matches: 8. The CDR3 sequence is 15 residues long. Germline-derived CDR1 and CDR2 are LGHDT and YNNKEL (reference sequence).

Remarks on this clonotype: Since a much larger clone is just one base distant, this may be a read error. This CDR3 reads CASSLLGNPGTGGLGDEQFF. The CDR3 nucleotides are TGTGCCAGCAGCTTATTAGGTAATCCCGGGACAGGGGGCCTTGGTGATGAGCAGTTCTTC. The chain couples TRBV7-9 to TRBJ2-1; TRBD1 matches 12 bases. The CDR3 is made up of 20 amino acids. The V gene's germline CDR1 is SEHNR and CDR2 FQNEAQ (reference sequence). The J segment lost 8 bases and the V segment lost 2 bases, leaving 19 bases of the junction unmatched.

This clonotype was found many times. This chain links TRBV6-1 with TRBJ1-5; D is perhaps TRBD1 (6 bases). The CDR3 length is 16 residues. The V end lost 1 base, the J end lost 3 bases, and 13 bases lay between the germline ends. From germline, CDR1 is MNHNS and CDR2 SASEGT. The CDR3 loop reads CASSEDVTGPNQPQHF. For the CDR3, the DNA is TGTGCCAGCAGTGAAGACGTGACAGGACCCAATCAGCCCCAGCATTTT.

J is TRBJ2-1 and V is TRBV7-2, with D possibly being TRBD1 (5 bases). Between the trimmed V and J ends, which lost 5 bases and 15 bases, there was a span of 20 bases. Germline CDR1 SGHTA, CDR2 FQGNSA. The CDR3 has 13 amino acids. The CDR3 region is CASSRRSTDMRFF. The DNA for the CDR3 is TGTGCCAGCAGCCGTAGGTCGACAGACATGCGGTTCTTC.

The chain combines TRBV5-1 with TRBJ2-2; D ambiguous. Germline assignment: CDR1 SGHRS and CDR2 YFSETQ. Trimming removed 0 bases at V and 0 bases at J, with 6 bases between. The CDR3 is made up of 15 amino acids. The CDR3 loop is CASSLDSSNTGELFF. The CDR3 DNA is TGCGCCAGCAGCTTGGACAGCTCGAACACCGGGGAGCTGTTTTTT.

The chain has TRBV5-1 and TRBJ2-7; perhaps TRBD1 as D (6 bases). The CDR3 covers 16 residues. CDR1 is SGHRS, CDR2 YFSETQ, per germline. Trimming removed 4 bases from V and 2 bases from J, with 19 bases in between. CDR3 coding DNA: TGCGCCAGCAGCCTTAACCTGAGGGGGACCCCCTACGAGCAGTACTTC. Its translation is CASSLNLRGTPYEQYF.